The rows below give T cell receptor beta chains drawn from one sample of a study of T cells after yellow fever vaccination. One entry per CDR3 protein results from TCRdb running MiXCR on the 5' RACE reads. The sample consists of approximately 510,000 distinct CDR3 sequences, just over 20% of them appearing once. The sample here was PBMCs, taken 21 days after the first yellow fever vaccination. Source of these receptors: a man aged 18 to 29 who received the YFV17D yellow fever vaccine. CDR3s include the opening cysteine and the closing phenylalanine or tryptophan. The D gene is left open where the match is weak. Rows may omit the clone size; those that give it use once, few, many or a size class.

D gene	V gene	J gene	clone size	CDR3 protein	CDR3 DNA
-	TRBV10-3	TRBJ1-1	many	CAISTQGLNTEAFF	TGTGCCATCAGTACACAGGGCTTGAACACTGAAGCTTTCTTT
-	TRBV6-5	TRBJ2-5	few	CASSYYQGETQYF	TGTGCCAGCAGTTACTACCAGGGGGAGACCCAGTACTTC
-	TRBV5-4	TRBJ1-1	-	CASSGKTGNTEAFF	TGTGCCAGCAGCGGTAAGACAGGGAACACTGAAGCTTTCTTT
-	TRBV4-1	TRBJ2-5	few	CASSREAGASSETQYF	TGCGCCAGCAGCCGTGAGGCAGGGGCTAGCTCGGAGACCCAGTACTTC
-	TRBV20-1	TRBJ2-5	-	CSAPLQETQYF	TGCAGTGCCCCTCTCCAAGAGACCCAGTACTTC
-	TRBV6-5	TRBJ2-7	-	CASSYRELAAYEQYF	TGTGCCAGCAGTTACCGGGAACTAGCCGCCTACGAGCAGTACTTC
-	TRBV5-5	TRBJ1-4	-	CASSSGDEKLFF	TGTGCCAGCAGCTCTGGGGATGAAAAACTGTTTTTT
-	TRBV27	TRBJ1-6	-	CASHPGRDRTSPLHF	TGTGCCAGCCACCCGGGGAGGGACCGGACTTCACCCCTCCACTTT
-	TRBV6-2/TRBV6-3	TRBJ2-1	-	CASTKPGGPYNEQFF	TGTGCCAGCACCAAACCTGGGGGGCCCTACAATGAGCAGTTCTTC
-	TRBV4-1	TRBJ1-1	-	CASSHEPSNTEAFF	TGCGCCAGCAGCCACGAACCGTCGAACACTGAAGCTTTCTTT
TRBD1	TRBV7-9	TRBJ1-1	-	CASSSTGANTEAFF	TGTGCCAGCAGTTCGACAGGGGCTAACACTGAAGCTTTCTTT
TRBD2	TRBV7-2	TRBJ2-5	few	CASSSRAGGLQETQYF	TGTGCCAGCAGTTCCCGAGCGGGGGGCCTCCAAGAGACCCAGTACTTC
-	TRBV20-1	TRBJ2-3	-	CSASRDQPGTDTQYF	TGCAGTGCTTCCCGGGACCAACCGGGCACAGATACGCAGTATTTT
TRBD1	TRBV18	TRBJ1-5	few	CASSLGTGNSNQPQHF	TGTGCCAGCTCACTAGGGACAGGGAATAGCAATCAGCCCCAGCATTTT
-	TRBV5-1	TRBJ1-5	few	CASITGYSNQPQHF	TGCGCCAGCATCACGGGATATAGCAATCAGCCCCAGCATTTT
-	TRBV11-2	TRBJ2-5	few	CASSSWLLGETQYF	TGTGCCAGCAGCTCGTGGCTCCTCGGGGAGACCCAGTACTTC
-	TRBV20-1	TRBJ2-3	-	CSASLGDTQYF	TGCAGTGCTAGTTTAGGGGATACGCAGTATTTT
TRBD1	TRBV7-9	TRBJ1-2	few	CASSFDRGLNYGYTF	TGTGCCAGCAGCTTTGACAGGGGCCTAAACTATGGCTACACCTTC
-	TRBV7-2	TRBJ2-1	few	CASTLPRDRANEQFF	TGTGCCAGCACTCTGCCCAGGGATAGGGCCAATGAGCAGTTCTTC
TRBD2	TRBV7-2	TRBJ2-3	-	CASSLVASGGAADTQYF	TGTGCCAGCAGCTTAGTAGCTAGCGGGGGGGCGGCAGATACGCAGTATTTT
TRBD2	TRBV5-1	TRBJ2-3	few	CASSLKRGEDTQYF	TGCGCCAGCAGCTTGAAGCGGGGAGAAGATACGCAGTATTTT
-	TRBV7-9	TRBJ2-2	-	CASRSIVSPGELFF	TGTGCCAGCAGATCTATCGTCTCACCAGGGGAGCTGTTTTTT
TRBD2	TRBV27	TRBJ2-7	medium-sized	CASSLGTSGVYEQYF	TGTGCCAGCAGCCTTGGGACTAGCGGGGTGTACGAGCAGTACTTC
TRBD2	TRBV25-1	TRBJ2-3	few	CASSAGLPRDTQYF	TGTGCCAGCAGTGCGGGACTACCTCGAGATACGCAGTATTTT